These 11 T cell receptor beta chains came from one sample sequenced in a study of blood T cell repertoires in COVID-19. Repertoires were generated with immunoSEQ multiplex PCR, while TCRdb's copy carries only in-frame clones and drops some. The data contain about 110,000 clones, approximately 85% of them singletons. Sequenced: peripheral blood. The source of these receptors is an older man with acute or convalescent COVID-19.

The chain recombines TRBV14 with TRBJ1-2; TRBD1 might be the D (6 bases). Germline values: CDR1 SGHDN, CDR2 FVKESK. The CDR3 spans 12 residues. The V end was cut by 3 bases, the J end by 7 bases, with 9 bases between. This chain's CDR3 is CASSQGTFGYTF. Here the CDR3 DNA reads TGTGCCAGCAGCCAGGGGACATTTGGCTACACCTTC.

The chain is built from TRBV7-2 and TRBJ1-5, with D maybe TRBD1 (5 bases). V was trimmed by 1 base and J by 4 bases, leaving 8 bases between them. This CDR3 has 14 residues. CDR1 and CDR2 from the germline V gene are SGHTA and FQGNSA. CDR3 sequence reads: CASSLDSGNQPQHF. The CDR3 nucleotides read TGTGCCAGCAGCTTAGATTCAGGGAATCAGCCCCAGCATTTT. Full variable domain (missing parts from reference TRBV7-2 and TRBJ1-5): GAGVSQSPSNKVTEKGKDVELRCDPISGHTALYWYRQSLGQGLEFLIYFQGNSAPDKSGLPSDRFSAERTGGSVSTLTIQRTQQEDSAVYLCASSLDSGNQPQHFGDGTRLSIL.

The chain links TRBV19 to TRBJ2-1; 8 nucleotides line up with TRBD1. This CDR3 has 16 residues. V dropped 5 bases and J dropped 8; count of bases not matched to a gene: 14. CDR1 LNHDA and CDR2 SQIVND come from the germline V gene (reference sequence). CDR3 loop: CASSLRLGQGNDEQFF. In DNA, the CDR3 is TGTGCCAGTAGTCTCAGGCTAGGACAGGGTAATGATGAGCAGTTCTTC.

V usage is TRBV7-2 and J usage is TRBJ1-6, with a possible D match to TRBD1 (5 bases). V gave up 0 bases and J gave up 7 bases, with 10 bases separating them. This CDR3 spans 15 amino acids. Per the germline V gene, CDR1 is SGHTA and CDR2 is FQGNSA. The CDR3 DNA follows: TGTGCCAGCAGCTTAGCTGGGACTATGAATTCACCCCTCCACTTT. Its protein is CASSLAGTMNSPLHF.

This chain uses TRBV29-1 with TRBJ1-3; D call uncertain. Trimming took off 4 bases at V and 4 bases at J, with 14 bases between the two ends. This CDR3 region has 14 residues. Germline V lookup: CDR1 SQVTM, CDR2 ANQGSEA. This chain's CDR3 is CSVVTAFSGNTIYF. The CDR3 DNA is TGCAGCGTTGTCACAGCCTTTTCGGGAAACACCATATATTTT. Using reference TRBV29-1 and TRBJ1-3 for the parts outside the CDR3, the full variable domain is SAVISQKPSRDICQRGTSLTIQCQVDSQVTMMFWYRQQPGQSLTLIATANQGSEATYESGFVIDKFPISRPNLTFSTLTVSNMSPEDSSIYLCSVVTAFSGNTIYFGEGSWLTVV.

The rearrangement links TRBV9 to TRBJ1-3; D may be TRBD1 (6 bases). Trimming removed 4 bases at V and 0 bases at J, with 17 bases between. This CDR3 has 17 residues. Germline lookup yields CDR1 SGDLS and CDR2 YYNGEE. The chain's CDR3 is CASSIRTDSYSGNTIYF. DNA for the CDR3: TGTGCCAGCAGCATAAGAACGGACAGCTACTCTGGAAACACCATATATTTT.

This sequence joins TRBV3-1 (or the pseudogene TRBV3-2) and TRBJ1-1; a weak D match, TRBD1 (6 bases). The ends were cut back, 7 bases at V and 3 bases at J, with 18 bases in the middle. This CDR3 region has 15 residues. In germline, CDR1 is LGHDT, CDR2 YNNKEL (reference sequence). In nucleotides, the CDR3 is TGTGCCAGCAAGTCGTCAGGGGTTCGTCACACTGAAGCTTTCTTT. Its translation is CASKSSGVRHTEAFF.

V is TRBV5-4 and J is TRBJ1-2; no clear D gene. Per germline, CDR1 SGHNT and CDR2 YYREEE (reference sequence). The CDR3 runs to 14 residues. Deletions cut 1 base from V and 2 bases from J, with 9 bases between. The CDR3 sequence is CASSLPGTNYGYTF. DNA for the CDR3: TGTGCCAGCAGCTTGCCAGGAACAAACTATGGCTACACCTTC.

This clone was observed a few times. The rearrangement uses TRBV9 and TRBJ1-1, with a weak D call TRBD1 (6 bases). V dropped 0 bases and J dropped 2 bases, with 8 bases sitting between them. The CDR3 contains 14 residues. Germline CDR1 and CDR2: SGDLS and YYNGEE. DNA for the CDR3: TGTGCCAGCAGCGTAGCAGGGACAAACACTGAAGCTTTCTTT. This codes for CASSVAGTNTEAFF.

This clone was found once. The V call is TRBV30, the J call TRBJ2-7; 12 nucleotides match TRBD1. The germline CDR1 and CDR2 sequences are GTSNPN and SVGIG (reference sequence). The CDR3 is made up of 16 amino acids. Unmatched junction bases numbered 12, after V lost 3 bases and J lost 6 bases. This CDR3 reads CAWSPLGTGGLREQYF. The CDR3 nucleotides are TGTGCCTGGAGCCCGTTAGGGACAGGGGGCTTGCGCGAGCAGTACTTC.

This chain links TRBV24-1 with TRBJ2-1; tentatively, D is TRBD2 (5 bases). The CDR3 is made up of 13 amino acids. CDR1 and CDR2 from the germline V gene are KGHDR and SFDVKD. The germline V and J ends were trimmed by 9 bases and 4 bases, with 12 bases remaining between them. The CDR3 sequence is CATPSTGYNEQFF. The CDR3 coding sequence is TGTGCCACCCCCAGTACGGGGTACAATGAGCAGTTCTTC.